Detailed here is one TCR beta chain. Its antigen remains unidentified. The sample is drawn from a study of CD8 T cells in Susac syndrome. Study-wide results and limits: That the number of individuals in its TCR sequencing and HLA analysis was relatively small was acknowledged by the study.

With random hexamers, roughly 0.45 to 1 ug RNA was reverse transcribed. By means of immunoSEQ multiplex PCR, TCR beta CDR3 spanning 54 Vbeta and 13 Jbeta underwent amplification. One entry per CDR3 protein, called by TCRdb with MiXCR from the immunoSEQ multiplex PCR reads. Seen here are about 200,000 distinct CDR3 sequences, over 85% observed once, and the top ten hold about 0.1%. The specimen sequenced was CD4+ T cells from PBMCs. The clonotype originates from a human donor in good health.

The CDR3 protein is CSVEDTGTGNNEQFF. The CDR3 bases are TGCAGCGTTGAGGATACCGGGACAGGGAACAATGAGCAGTTCTTC. This sequence joins TRBV29-1 and TRBJ2-1; 9 bases are shared with TRBD1. This CDR3 is built from 15 residues. Per germline, CDR1 SQVTM and CDR2 ANQGSEA. V lost 3 bases and J lost 5; bases outside the gene matches: 8.